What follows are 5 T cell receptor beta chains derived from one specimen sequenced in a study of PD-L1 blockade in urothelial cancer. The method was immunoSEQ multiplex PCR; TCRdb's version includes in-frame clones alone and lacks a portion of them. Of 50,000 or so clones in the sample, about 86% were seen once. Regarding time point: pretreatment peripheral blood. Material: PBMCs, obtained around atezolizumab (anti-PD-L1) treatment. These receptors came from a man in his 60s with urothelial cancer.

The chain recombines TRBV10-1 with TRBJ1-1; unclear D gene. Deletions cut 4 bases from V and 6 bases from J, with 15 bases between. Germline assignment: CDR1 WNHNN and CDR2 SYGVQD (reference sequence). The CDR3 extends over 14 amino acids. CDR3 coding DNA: TGCGCCAGCAGTGCCGGACTCTGGGCCCCTGAAGCTTTCTTT. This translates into CASSAGLWAPEAFF.

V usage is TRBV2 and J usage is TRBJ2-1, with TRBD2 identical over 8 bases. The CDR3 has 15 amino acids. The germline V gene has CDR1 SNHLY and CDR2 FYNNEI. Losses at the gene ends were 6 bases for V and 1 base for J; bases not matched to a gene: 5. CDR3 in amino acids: CASRISGESYNEQFF. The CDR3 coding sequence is TGTGCCAGCAGGATTAGCGGGGAATCCTACAATGAGCAGTTCTTC.

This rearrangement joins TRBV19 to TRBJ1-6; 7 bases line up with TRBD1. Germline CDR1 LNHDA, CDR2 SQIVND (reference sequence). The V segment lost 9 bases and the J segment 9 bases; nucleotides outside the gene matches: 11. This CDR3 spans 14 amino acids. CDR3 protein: CASVDRVRTSPLHF. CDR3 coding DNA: TGTGCCAGCGTTGACAGGGTGCGGACTTCACCCCTCCACTTT. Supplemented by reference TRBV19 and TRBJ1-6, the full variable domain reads DGGITQSPKYLFRKEGQNVTLSCEQNLNHDAMYWYRQDPGQGLRLIYYSQIVNDFQKGDIAEGYSVSREKKESFPLTVTSAQKNPTAFYLCASVDRVRTSPLHFGNGTRLTVT.

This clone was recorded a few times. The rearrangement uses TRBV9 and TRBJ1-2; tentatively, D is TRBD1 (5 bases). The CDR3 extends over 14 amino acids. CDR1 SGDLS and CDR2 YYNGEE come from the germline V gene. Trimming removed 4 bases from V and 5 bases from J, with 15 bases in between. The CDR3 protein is CASSQSGGMYGYTF. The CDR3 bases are TGTGCCAGCAGCCAAAGTGGGGGGATGTATGGCTACACCTTC.

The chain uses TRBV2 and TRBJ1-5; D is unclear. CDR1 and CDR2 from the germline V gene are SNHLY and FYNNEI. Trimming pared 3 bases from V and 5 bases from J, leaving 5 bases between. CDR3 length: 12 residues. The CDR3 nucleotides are TGTGCCAGCAGTGACAGGTATCAGCCCCAGCATTTT. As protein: CASSDRYQPQHF.